The 2 T cell receptor beta chains given below trace back to one sample, sequenced in a study of cytomegalovirus exposure and HLA in healthy donors. The PCR was carried out with 60 Vbeta primers and 13 Jbeta primers. The protocol was immunoSEQ multiplex PCR, while the TCRdb copy is restricted to in-frame clones and leaves out a portion. In the table there are approximately 160,000 clones, roughly 75% of which are singletons. The sequenced material came from PBMCs. These receptors were obtained from a woman aged 50 to 65 in good health and CMV-seropositive.

The genes are TRBV4-2 and TRBJ2-5; TRBD2 is a possible D gene (5 bases). V shed 1 base and J shed 13 bases, with 13 bases lying between them. CDR1 is LGHNA, CDR2 YNFKEQ, per germline. This CDR3 is built from 12 residues. The CDR3 loop reads CASSQVYGVPYF. CDR3 in DNA: TGTGCCAGCAGCCAAGTTTACGGGGTCCCGTACTTC.

The V gene is TRBV4-2, the J gene TRBJ1-6, with D uncertain. The CDR3 is 17 residues long. V lost 0 bases to trimming and J lost 9 bases, with 18 bases between them. The germline V gene has CDR1 LGHNA and CDR2 YNFKEQ. This CDR3 reads CASSQDLQSGVGSPLHF. Here the CDR3 DNA reads TGTGCCAGCAGCCAAGATCTTCAGAGTGGAGTAGGTTCACCCCTCCACTTT.